This T cell receptor beta chain appears in the sequencing data of a study of blood T cell repertoires in COVID-19. Study-level background: Both acute and convalescent COVID-19 samples were obtained from the United States, Italy and Spain. From T cells, B-cell-depleted T cells, or PBMCs came the material, which was cDNA or gDNA.

Per the study methods: The authors estimated nucleated cell counts from reference gene primer amplification. Clones were read by immunoSEQ multiplex PCR, and TCRdb kept only the in-frame ones, dropping some. That table gives V, J and clone size, and the DNA gave D and trimming. Counted here are about 68,000 clones, roughly 80% occurring once; the ten biggest clones make up more than 7%. The V gene lost 4 bases and the J gene lost 1 base, with 10 bases spanning the gap. The CDR3 sequence is 14 residues long. Looked up from germline, CDR1 is MNHEY and CDR2 is SVGAGI. The sequenced sample consisted of peripheral blood. The sequence derives from a man aged 45-65 years with active COVID-19. This sequence joins TRBV6-5 and TRBJ1-2; no clear D. The CDR3, as DNA: TGTGCCAGCAGTTCCCCAGGCCATAACTATGGCTACACCTTC. It translates to CASSSPGHNYGYTF.